These T cell receptor beta chains were read from a single sample in a study of T cell repertoires in cytomegalovirus infection. TCRdb fed the reads into MiXCR, producing one record per CDR3 protein. The sample gives 600,000 to 800,000 distinct CDR3 sequences, approximately 24% of which show up once; less than 9.5% is in the top ten. Sequencing used CD8+ T cells from PBMCs. Receptors were obtained from a human donor in good health (CMV status not recorded). Some clones in this sample may be carry-over from other donors' samples. Both conserved end residues are part of each CDR3. Each record gives: clone size, V gene, D gene, J gene, CDR3 protein, CDR3 DNA. D genes are given only for firm matches. A clone size is listed for some rows: how often the clone was seen (once, few, many), or a class if it is expanded.

clone size: NA
V gene: TRBV25-1
D gene: TRBD1
J gene: TRBJ1-1
CDR3 protein: CAGSEYMTGADTEAFF
CDR3 DNA: TGTGCCGGCAGTGAATATATGACAGGGGCCGACACTGAAGCTTTCTTT

clone size: few
V gene: TRBV14
D gene: TRBD2
J gene: TRBJ2-7
CDR3 protein: CASSRTSGGPSLPYEQYF
CDR3 DNA: TGTGCCAGCAGCCGGACTAGCGGGGGACCATCCTTACCCTACGAGCAGTACTTC

clone size: many
V gene: TRBV10-3
D gene: NA
J gene: TRBJ2-1
CDR3 protein: CAIRIGGEHTNEQFF
CDR3 DNA: TGTGCCATCAGGATAGGGGGAGAACACACCAATGAGCAGTTCTTC

clone size: many
V gene: TRBV7-9
D gene: TRBD1
J gene: TRBJ1-2
CDR3 protein: CASSPDRNGYTF
CDR3 DNA: TGTGCCAGCAGCCCGGACAGGAATGGCTACACCTTC

clone size: many
V gene: TRBV14
D gene: TRBD1
J gene: TRBJ1-1
CDR3 protein: CASSHLTGEVEAFF
CDR3 DNA: TGTGCCAGCAGCCACCTAACAGGGGAGGTTGAAGCTTTCTTT

clone size: NA
V gene: TRBV6-2/TRBV6-3
D gene: NA
J gene: TRBJ1-2
CDR3 protein: CASSTRQYGYTF
CDR3 DNA: TGTGCCAGCAGTACTCGACAGTATGGCTACACCTTC

clone size: few
V gene: TRBV4-1
D gene: TRBD1
J gene: TRBJ2-7
CDR3 protein: CASSQGADRATYEQYF
CDR3 DNA: TGCGCCAGCAGCCAAGGGGCGGACAGGGCCACCTACGAGCAGTACTTC

clone size: NA
V gene: TRBV28
D gene: NA
J gene: TRBJ2-2
CDR3 protein: CAIRRGPSNTGELFF
CDR3 DNA: TGTGCCATCAGAAGGGGTCCGTCGAACACCGGGGAGCTGTTTTTT

clone size: many
V gene: TRBV7-9
D gene: NA
J gene: TRBJ2-7
CDR3 protein: CASSLGGDEQYF
CDR3 DNA: TGTGCCAGCAGCTTAGGAGGGGACGAGCAGTACTTC

clone size: few
V gene: TRBV5-6
D gene: NA
J gene: TRBJ1-1
CDR3 protein: CASSLDRPMEAFF
CDR3 DNA: TGTGCCAGCAGCTTGGACAGGCCGATGGAAGCTTTCTTT

clone size: NA
V gene: TRBV12-3/TRBV12-4
D gene: TRBD2
J gene: TRBJ2-2
CDR3 protein: CASSFTVSAGTGELFF
CDR3 DNA: TGTGCCAGCAGTTTTACTGTGTCAGCGGGGACCGGGGAGCTGTTTTTT

clone size: many
V gene: TRBV7-6
D gene: NA
J gene: TRBJ1-5
CDR3 protein: CASSRAVGLGNQPQHF
CDR3 DNA: TGTGCCAGCAGCCGAGCGGTGGGTTTGGGCAATCAGCCCCAGCATTTT

clone size: once
V gene: TRBV27
D gene: NA
J gene: TRBJ2-1
CDR3 protein: CASSLSNRAEQFF
CDR3 DNA: TGTGCCAGCAGTTTATCGAACAGGGCTGAGCAGTTCTTC

clone size: NA
V gene: TRBV10-2
D gene: NA
J gene: TRBJ1-2
CDR3 protein: CASSGQGRSSIGYTF
CDR3 DNA: TGCGCCAGCAGTGGGCAGGGACGGAGCTCTATTGGCTACACCTTC

clone size: NA
V gene: TRBV7-9
D gene: TRBD1
J gene: TRBJ1-4
CDR3 protein: CASSLYGQVFNEKLFF
CDR3 DNA: TGTGCCAGCAGCTTATACGGACAGGTCTTTAATGAAAAACTGTTTTTT

clone size: NA
V gene: TRBV13
D gene: NA
J gene: TRBJ1-2
CDR3 protein: CASRPRGGGYGYTF
CDR3 DNA: TGTGCCAGCAGACCCCGGGGGGGCGGCTATGGCTACACCTTC

clone size: many
V gene: TRBV12-3/TRBV12-4
D gene: NA
J gene: TRBJ2-3
CDR3 protein: CASSSLVRDTQYF
CDR3 DNA: TGTGCCAGCAGTTCCTTAGTGCGGGATACGCAGTATTTT

clone size: NA
V gene: TRBV29-1
D gene: NA
J gene: TRBJ1-1
CDR3 protein: CSVESGKGTEAFF
CDR3 DNA: TGCAGCGTTGAATCGGGTAAAGGCACTGAAGCTTTCTTT

clone size: NA
V gene: TRBV10-2
D gene: TRBD2
J gene: TRBJ2-3
CDR3 protein: CASSELLAGGPTDTQYF
CDR3 DNA: TGCGCCAGCAGTGAACTGTTAGCGGGGGGCCCCACAGATACGCAGTATTTT

clone size: NA
V gene: TRBV28
D gene: NA
J gene: TRBJ2-1
CDR3 protein: CASSLGPFSSYNEQFF
CDR3 DNA: TGTGCCAGCAGTTTAGGACCGTTCAGCTCCTACAATGAGCAGTTCTTC

clone size: few
V gene: TRBV7-8
D gene: NA
J gene: TRBJ1-5
CDR3 protein: CASSEAGGVYQPQHF
CDR3 DNA: TGTGCCAGCAGCGAAGCCGGCGGAGTCTATCAGCCCCAGCATTTT

clone size: many
V gene: TRBV7-9
D gene: NA
J gene: TRBJ2-7
CDR3 protein: CASSARGYEQYF
CDR3 DNA: TGTGCCAGCAGCGCCAGGGGTTACGAGCAGTACTTC

clone size: few
V gene: TRBV6-5
D gene: NA
J gene: TRBJ2-7
CDR3 protein: CASSARSSYEQYF
CDR3 DNA: TGTGCCAGCAGTGCCAGGAGTTCCTACGAGCAGTACTTC

clone size: NA
V gene: TRBV10-3
D gene: TRBD1
J gene: TRBJ1-1
CDR3 protein: CAISEGGLDTEAFF
CDR3 DNA: TGTGCCATCAGTGAAGGGGGCCTAGACACTGAAGCTTTCTTT

clone size: many
V gene: TRBV12-3/TRBV12-4
D gene: NA
J gene: TRBJ1-2
CDR3 protein: CASRDSYGYTF
CDR3 DNA: TGTGCCAGCAGAGACAGCTATGGCTACACCTTC

clone size: many
V gene: TRBV7-9
D gene: TRBD1
J gene: TRBJ1-2
CDR3 protein: CASSSPTQGVRGYTF
CDR3 DNA: TGTGCCAGCAGCTCCCCAACCCAGGGGGTGCGTGGCTACACCTTC

clone size: NA
V gene: TRBV20-1
D gene: NA
J gene: TRBJ1-3
CDR3 protein: CSAPGLPLGTSGNTIYF
CDR3 DNA: TGCAGTGCTCCCGGACTCCCGTTGGGGACCTCTGGAAACACCATATATTTT

clone size: few
V gene: TRBV20-1
D gene: NA
J gene: TRBJ2-7
CDR3 protein: CSALRSSYEQYF
CDR3 DNA: TGCAGTGCGCTTAGGAGCTCCTACGAGCAGTACTTC

clone size: NA
V gene: TRBV3-1
D gene: NA
J gene: TRBJ1-2
CDR3 protein: CASSQQGYPNYGYTF
CDR3 DNA: TGTGCCAGCAGCCAACAGGGGTACCCTAACTATGGCTACACCTTC

clone size: few
V gene: TRBV27
D gene: NA
J gene: TRBJ2-7
CDR3 protein: CASSLLGQGRYEQYF
CDR3 DNA: TGTGCCAGCAGTTTACTTGGGCAGGGCAGGTACGAGCAGTACTTC

clone size: NA
V gene: TRBV28
D gene: NA
J gene: TRBJ1-1
CDR3 protein: CASSLLWDTEAFF
CDR3 DNA: TGTGCCAGCAGTCTCCTTTGGGACACTGAAGCTTTCTTT

clone size: NA
V gene: TRBV7-9
D gene: NA
J gene: TRBJ1-4
CDR3 protein: CASSLPPGEKLFF
CDR3 DNA: TGTGCCAGCAGCTTACCGCCAGGTGAAAAACTGTTTTTT

clone size: few
V gene: TRBV4-1
D gene: NA
J gene: TRBJ1-1
CDR3 protein: CASSQDRRVTEAFF
CDR3 DNA: TGCGCCAGCAGCCAAGATCGCAGGGTCACTGAAGCTTTCTTT

clone size: NA
V gene: TRBV4-3
D gene: NA
J gene: TRBJ2-1
CDR3 protein: CASSQDRYEQFF
CDR3 DNA: TGCGCCAGCAGCCAAGACCGGTATGAGCAGTTCTTC

clone size: NA
V gene: TRBV7-9
D gene: NA
J gene: TRBJ1-2
CDR3 protein: CASSLNVFGYTF
CDR3 DNA: TGTGCCAGCAGCTTAAATGTGTTTGGCTACACCTTC

clone size: many
V gene: TRBV6-2/TRBV6-3
D gene: NA
J gene: TRBJ2-7
CDR3 protein: CASSPPGIRYEQYF
CDR3 DNA: TGTGCCAGCAGTCCCCCGGGCATAAGGTACGAGCAGTACTTC

clone size: many
V gene: TRBV7-9
D gene: NA
J gene: TRBJ2-7
CDR3 protein: CASSFPARESSYEQYF
CDR3 DNA: TGTGCCAGCAGCTTTCCCGCCAGGGAAAGCTCCTACGAGCAGTACTTC

clone size: few
V gene: TRBV24-1
D gene: NA
J gene: TRBJ1-1
CDR3 protein: CATALGNEAFF
CDR3 DNA: TGTGCCACCGCCTTGGGGAATGAAGCTTTCTTT

clone size: NA
V gene: TRBV19
D gene: NA
J gene: TRBJ2-1
CDR3 protein: CASSIGFGYNEQFF
CDR3 DNA: TGTGCCAGTAGTATAGGGTTCGGGTACAATGAGCAGTTCTTC

clone size: NA
V gene: TRBV29-1
D gene: NA
J gene: TRBJ2-1
CDR3 protein: CSGTPSNYNEQFF
CDR3 DNA: TGCAGCGGGACTCCGAGTAACTACAATGAGCAGTTCTTC

clone size: NA
V gene: TRBV6-2/TRBV6-3
D gene: NA
J gene: TRBJ1-5
CDR3 protein: CASSYPDSLWTQPQHF
CDR3 DNA: TGTGCCAGCAGTTACCCGGACAGCCTATGGACCCAGCCCCAGCATTTT

clone size: few
V gene: TRBV10-3
D gene: TRBD1
J gene: TRBJ2-1
CDR3 protein: CAIRGGQFNEQFF
CDR3 DNA: TGTGCCATCAGAGGGGGACAGTTCAATGAGCAGTTCTTC

clone size: NA
V gene: TRBV20-1
D gene: NA
J gene: TRBJ1-2
CDR3 protein: CSAREGTHRGYTF
CDR3 DNA: TGCAGTGCTAGGGAAGGGACACATAGGGGCTACACCTTC

clone size: NA
V gene: TRBV9
D gene: NA
J gene: TRBJ1-5
CDR3 protein: CASKAGSPHSNQPQHF
CDR3 DNA: TGTGCCAGCAAGGCAGGGAGCCCCCATAGCAATCAGCCCCAGCATTTT

clone size: few
V gene: TRBV15
D gene: NA
J gene: TRBJ2-1
CDR3 protein: CATSRLDRQRGSSYNEQFF
CDR3 DNA: TGTGCCACCAGCAGACTTGACAGGCAAAGGGGTAGCTCCTACAATGAGCAGTTCTTC

clone size: NA
V gene: TRBV7-2
D gene: NA
J gene: TRBJ2-2
CDR3 protein: CASSLPDRFANTGELFF
CDR3 DNA: TGTGCCAGCAGCTTACCGGACAGATTCGCGAACACCGGGGAGCTGTTTTTT

clone size: few
V gene: TRBV12-3/TRBV12-4
D gene: NA
J gene: TRBJ1-2
CDR3 protein: CASIYGIRGLEGYTF
CDR3 DNA: TGTGCCAGCATCTATGGAATCAGGGGATTGGAGGGCTACACCTTC

clone size: NA
V gene: TRBV27
D gene: NA
J gene: TRBJ2-1
CDR3 protein: CASSRRATYNERFF
CDR3 DNA: TGTGCCTCATCCCGAAGGGCGACATACAATGAGCGGTTCTTC

clone size: few
V gene: TRBV6-1
D gene: TRBD1
J gene: TRBJ1-1
CDR3 protein: CASSASGTAEAFF
CDR3 DNA: TGTGCCAGCAGTGCCAGCGGGACAGCTGAAGCTTTCTTT

clone size: NA
V gene: TRBV7-9
D gene: NA
J gene: TRBJ1-5
CDR3 protein: CASSSTRGGDNQPQHF
CDR3 DNA: TGTGCCAGCAGCTCAACACGGGGCGGGGACAATCAGCCCCAGCATTTT

clone size: few
V gene: TRBV24-1
D gene: NA
J gene: TRBJ2-3
CDR3 protein: CATSEAWGDTQYF
CDR3 DNA: TGTGCCACCAGTGAAGCTTGGGGGGATACGCAGTATTTT

clone size: many
V gene: TRBV28
D gene: NA
J gene: TRBJ2-2
CDR3 protein: CASSYPQGNTNTGELFF
CDR3 DNA: TGTGCCAGCAGTTATCCACAGGGAAACACGAACACCGGGGAGCTGTTTTTT

clone size: NA
V gene: TRBV29-1
D gene: NA
J gene: TRBJ1-2
CDR3 protein: CSVEAHSDRGYGYTF
CDR3 DNA: TGCAGCGTTGAAGCCCATAGTGACAGAGGCTATGGCTACACCTTC

clone size: few
V gene: TRBV15
D gene: NA
J gene: TRBJ1-1
CDR3 protein: CATSINAEAFF
CDR3 DNA: TGTGCCACCAGCATAAATGCTGAAGCTTTCTTT

clone size: many
V gene: TRBV27
D gene: TRBD2
J gene: TRBJ2-1
CDR3 protein: CASSLLVGGGLAGKDSYNEQFF
CDR3 DNA: TGTGCCAGCAGTTTATTGGTGGGGGGGGGACTAGCGGGCAAGGACTCCTACAATGAGCAGTTCTTC

clone size: few
V gene: TRBV25-1
D gene: NA
J gene: TRBJ2-2
CDR3 protein: CASSPGRLATGELFF
CDR3 DNA: TGTGCCAGCAGTCCGGGACGCTTGGCCACCGGGGAGCTGTTTTTT

clone size: few
V gene: TRBV7-9
D gene: TRBD1
J gene: TRBJ1-1
CDR3 protein: CASSLPPPWDRGNIDTEAFF
CDR3 DNA: TGTGCCAGCAGCTTACCCCCTCCCTGGGACAGGGGAAATATCGACACTGAAGCTTTCTTT